The 13 T cell receptor beta chains below all came from one sample that was sequenced in a study of early stage breast cancer tumors. The repertoire was sequenced with immunoSEQ multiplex PCR; TCRdb's copy has only in-frame clones and lacks some. Of some 14,000 clones listed, about four fifths are singletons. Material for sequencing was normal breast tissue next to the tumor. These receptors all come from a person in their twenties or thirties with breast cancer.

The chain joins TRBV7-3 to TRBJ2-7; 8 bases are shared with TRBD2. The J segment lost 4 bases and the V segment lost 0 bases, leaving 14 bases of the junction unmatched. The CDR3 is made up of 18 amino acids. Germline V gives CDR1 SGHTA, CDR2 FQGTGA. CDR3 sequence (DNA): TGTGCCAGCAGCTTAACAAATCCCCCCAAGCGGGAGATGTACGAGCAGTACTTC. Residues: CASSLTNPPKREMYEQYF.

The chain employs TRBV19 and TRBJ1-2; TRBD1 matches at 9 bases. From germline, CDR1 is LNHDA and CDR2 SQIVND (reference sequence). J gave up 4 bases and V 0 bases, and 3 bases lay outside the gene matches. The CDR3 sequence is 15 residues long. The CDR3 DNA reads TGTGCCAGTAGTATAGAGGGACAGGGTGGCTATGGCTACACCTTC. Translated: CASSIEGQGGYGYTF.

The rearrangement joins TRBV7-6 to TRBJ1-6; 8 bases align to TRBD1. The V gene's germline CDR1 is SGHVS and CDR2 FNYEAQ. V dropped 1 base and J dropped 10; count of bases not matched to a gene: 9. This CDR3 contains 16 residues. CDR3 amino acids: CASSLGGGQGGSPLHF. In DNA, the CDR3 is TGTGCCAGCAGCTTAGGAGGAGGACAGGGAGGATCACCCCTCCACTTT.

This rearrangement joins TRBV7-3 to TRBJ2-3, with D tentatively TRBD2 (5 bases). CDR3 length: 14 amino acids. Trimming left V 7 bases short and J 2 bases short, with 13 bases between. Germline V gives CDR1 SGHTA, CDR2 FQGTGA. The CDR3 bases are TGTGCCAGCACCCCGGACTCTTTCACAGATACGCAGTATTTT. It codes for CASTPDSFTDTQYF.

In this sample, this clone turned up a few times. The gene calls are TRBV12-5 and TRBJ2-5; D unclear. V was trimmed by 5 bases and J by 2 bases, leaving 6 bases between them. In germline, CDR1 is LGHNT, CDR2 FRNRAP. The CDR3 spans 12 residues. CDR3 coding DNA: TGTGCTAGTGGTCCGCGGCAAGAGACCCAGTACTTC. As protein: CASGPRQETQYF.

The rearrangement links TRBV12-2 to TRBJ2-7; TRBD2 is the table's D call, not checked against the DNA. TRBV12-2 constitutes a pseudogene. This CDR3 region has 14 residues. CDR3 region: CASRLVGDFYEQYF. CDR3 nucleotides: TGTGCAAGTCGCTTAGTAGGGGACTTCTACGAGCAGTACTTC.

V and J are TRBV5-4 and TRBJ1-2; D unresolved. CDR1 and CDR2 (germline): SGHNT, YYREEE (reference sequence). V shed 0 bases and J shed 1 base, with 10 bases lying between them. There are 15 residues in the CDR3. The CDR3 region is CASSLEGASNYGYTF. CDR3 DNA sequence: TGTGCCAGCAGCTTGGAAGGAGCAAGTAACTATGGCTACACCTTC.

V is TRBV11-2 and J is TRBJ2-5; 7 nucleotides match TRBD2. The germline V gene encodes CDR1 SGHAT and CDR2 FQNNGV. Trimming removed 3 bases from V and 5 bases from J; junction bases left unmatched: 6. CDR3 length: 14 residues. This CDR3 is CASSFSGGSETQYF. In DNA, the CDR3 is TGTGCCAGCAGCTTCTCGGGAGGTAGCGAGACCCAGTACTTC.

The chain uses TRBV5-6 and TRBJ2-5; perhaps TRBD1 as D (6 bases). CDR1 SGHDT and CDR2 YYEEEE come from the germline V gene. The CDR3 is made up of 13 amino acids. Trimming cost V 2 bases and J 6 bases, with 11 bases left between them. CDR3 loop: CASSLNRGKTQYF. The CDR3 DNA reads TGTGCCAGCAGCTTAAATAGGGGGAAGACCCAGTACTTC. The full variable domain, completed using reference TRBV5-6 and TRBJ2-5, is DAGVTQSPTHLIKTRGQQVTLRCSPKSGHDTVSWYQQALGQGPQFIFQYYEEEERQRGNFPDRFSGHQFPNYSSELNVNALLLGDSALYLCASSLNRGKTQYFGPGTRLLVL.

This sequence joins TRBV30 and TRBJ1-2; 8 bases are shared with TRBD1. Unmatched junction bases numbered 6, after V lost 2 bases and J lost 7 bases. The germline V gene encodes CDR1 GTSNPN and CDR2 SVGIG (reference sequence). This CDR3 comprises 13 residues. The CDR3 nucleotides read TGTGCCTGGAGTTCGGGCAGGGGGCCTGGCTACACCTTC. It is translated as CAWSSGRGPGYTF.

V and J are TRBV30 and TRBJ2-7; 7 bases match TRBD2. After removal of 2 bases from V and 6 bases from J, the junction contained 10 bases not matched to a gene. Germline CDR1 and CDR2: GTSNPN and SVGIG (reference sequence). The CDR3 is 14 amino acids. The CDR3 loop is CAWSQALASLEQYF. CDR3 coding DNA: TGTGCCTGGAGTCAGGCACTAGCGAGCCTCGAGCAGTACTTC.

The chain has TRBV4-3 and TRBJ2-5; D unresolved. CDR3 length: 13 amino acids. Germline V gene sequence: CDR1 LGHNA, CDR2 YSLEER. V lost 0 bases and J 5 bases, leaving 7 bases between the germline ends. The CDR3 DNA reads as TGCGCCAGCAGCCAAGAAACTCGGGAGACCCAGTACTTC. Protein product: CASSQETRETQYF.

This clone was detected only once. The chain joins TRBV12-5 to TRBJ2-6; no firm D call. V lost 1 base to trimming and J lost 0 bases, with 1 base between them. The germline gives CDR1 LGHNT, CDR2 FRNRAP. This CDR3 has 14 residues. The CDR3 nucleotides read TGTGCTAGTGGTTTGGACTCTGGGGCCAACGTCCTGACTTTC. It is translated as CASGLDSGANVLTF. The complete variable domain, with remaining parts taken from reference TRBV12-5 and TRBJ2-6, reads DARVTQTPRHKVTEMGQEVTMRCQPILGHNTVFWYRQTMMQGLELLAYFRNRAPLDDSGMPKDRFSAEMPDATLATLKIQPSEPRDSAVYFCASGLDSGANVLTFGAGSRLTVL.